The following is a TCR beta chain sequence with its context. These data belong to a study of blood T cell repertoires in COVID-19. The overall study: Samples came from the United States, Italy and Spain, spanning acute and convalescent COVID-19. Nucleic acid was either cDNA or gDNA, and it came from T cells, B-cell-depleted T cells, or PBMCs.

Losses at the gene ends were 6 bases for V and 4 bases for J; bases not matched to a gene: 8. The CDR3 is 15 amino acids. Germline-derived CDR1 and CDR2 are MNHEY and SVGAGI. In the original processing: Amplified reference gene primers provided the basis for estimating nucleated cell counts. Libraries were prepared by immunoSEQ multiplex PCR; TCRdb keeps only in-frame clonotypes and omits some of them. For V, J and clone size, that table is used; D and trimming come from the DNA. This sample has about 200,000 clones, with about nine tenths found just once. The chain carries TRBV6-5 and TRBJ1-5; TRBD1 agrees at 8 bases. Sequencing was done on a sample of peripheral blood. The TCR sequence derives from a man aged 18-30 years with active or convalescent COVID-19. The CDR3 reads CASRYRGGENQPQHF. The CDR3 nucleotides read TGTGCCAGCAGGTACAGGGGGGGCGAAAATCAGCCCCAGCATTTT.